These 24 T cell receptor beta chains were all obtained from the same sample, sequenced in a study of blood T cell repertoires in COVID-19. Clones were read by immunoSEQ multiplex PCR, and TCRdb kept only the in-frame ones, dropping some. This sample has under 200,000 clones; 83% occur once, and the top ten carry about 6%. The specimen sequenced was peripheral blood. The receptors originated from a woman aged 35 to 49 with acute or convalescent COVID-19.

The genes are TRBV6-5 and TRBJ1-5; D remains ambiguous. This CDR3 has 11 residues. Trimming took off 6 bases at V and 7 bases at J, with 7 bases between the two ends. CDR1 and CDR2 from the germline V gene are MNHEY and SVGAGI. DNA of the CDR3: TGTGCCAGCAGGGCTGAACAGCCCCAGCATTTT. It codes for CASRAEQPQHF.

V gene TRBV2 combines with J gene TRBJ2-7; TRBD2 matches at 8 bases. This CDR3 spans 11 amino acids. V lost 8 bases, J lost 7 bases, and 4 bases stayed unmatched. Per the germline V gene, CDR1 is SNHLY and CDR2 is FYNNEI. The DNA of the CDR3 is TGTGCCAGCCTCGGGGGGGAGGAGCAGTACTTC. Translated: CASLGGEEQYF.

V gene TRBV7-9 combines with J gene TRBJ2-2; D ambiguous. The germline CDR1 and CDR2 sequences are SEHNR and FQNEAQ (reference sequence). This CDR3 has 15 amino acids. V was cut by 2 bases and J by 6 bases, with 13 bases left in between. The CDR3 nucleotides read TGTGCCAGCAGCTTAAGGAGATCGGTTTCCGGGGAGCTGTTTTTT. It translates to CASSLRRSVSGELFF. Full variable domain (outside the CDR3, taken from reference TRBV7-9 and TRBJ2-2): DTGVSQNPRHKITKRGQNVTFRCDPISEHNRLYWYRQTLGQGPEFLTYFQNEAQLEKSRLLSDRFSAERPKGSFSTLEIQRTEQGDSAMYLCASSLRRSVSGELFFGEGSRLTVL.

This clone has just a few counts. The chain combines TRBV2 with TRBJ2-1; TRBD2 is a possible D gene (6 bases). CDR1 and CDR2 from the germline V gene are SNHLY and FYNNEI. V lost 3 bases to trimming and J lost 10 bases, with 16 bases between them. The CDR3 contains 14 residues. The CDR3 DNA reads TGTGCCAGCAGTGAGCTGCAAGGAGGGCCCGAGCAGTTCTTC. Amino acid sequence: CASSELQGGPEQFF.

The gene calls are TRBV5-1 and TRBJ1-4; possibly TRBD1 for D (6 bases). Deletions cut 4 bases from V and 5 bases from J, with 9 bases between. Germline values: CDR1 SGHRS, CDR2 YFSETQ. The CDR3 spans 13 residues. As DNA, the CDR3 is TGCGCCAGCAGCCGCAGGGGAAATGAAAAACTGTTTTTT. This codes for CASSRRGNEKLFF.

The chain links TRBV18 to TRBJ1-5; D call uncertain. Trimming shortened V by 6 bases and J by 5 bases, and 17 bases separated the two germline ends. Germline CDR1 and CDR2: KGHSH and LQKENI. The CDR3 length is 15 residues. The CDR3 nucleotides read TGTGCCAGCTCCCCGCCCGGGATAAAGGATCAGCCCCAGCATTTT. Amino acid sequence: CASSPPGIKDQPQHF.

The V gene is TRBV5-8, the J gene TRBJ2-5, with D maybe TRBD2 (5 bases). The germline V and J ends were trimmed by 4 bases and 2 bases, with 15 bases remaining between them. There are 15 residues in the CDR3. Per germline, CDR1 SGHTS and CDR2 YDEGEE. This CDR3 reads CASSLYGRAQETQYF. The CDR3, as DNA: TGTGCCAGCAGCCTGTACGGGCGGGCACAAGAGACCCAGTACTTC.

The rearrangement joins TRBV7-8 to TRBJ2-7; 8 bases fit TRBD2. This CDR3 is 15 amino acids long. The germline CDR1 and CDR2 sequences are SGHVS and FQNEAQ. V shed 3 bases, J shed 4 bases, and the junction held 8 bases outside the gene matches. In DNA form, the CDR3 reads TGTGCCAGCAGCTTGGCCCCGGGACTAGTTTACGAGCAGTACTTC. Amino acid sequence: CASSLAPGLVYEQYF.

V gene TRBV5-8 combines with J gene TRBJ2-5; 7 bases align to TRBD1. The CDR3 spans 14 residues. In germline, CDR1 is SGHTS, CDR2 YDEGEE. Trimming at V came to 4 bases and at J to 2 bases, leaving 5 bases not matched to a gene. CDR3 coding DNA: TGTGCCAGCAGCCTCCCGGGACAGCAAGAGACCCAGTACTTC. Translating it yields CASSLPGQQETQYF.

The chain links TRBV27 to TRBJ2-7; no definite D call. V was clipped by 6 bases and J by 3 bases, with 15 bases between them. The CDR3 totals 14 residues. Germline V CDR1 and CDR2: MNHEY, SMNVEV (reference sequence). CDR3 nucleotide sequence: TGTGCCAGCAGCCCCCTCCCCTCGGGCTACGAGCAGTACTTC. Its translation is CASSPLPSGYEQYF.

The rearrangement links TRBV7-7 to TRBJ2-7, with TRBD2 identical over 8 bases. Trimming at V came to 4 bases and at J to 7 bases, leaving 3 bases not matched to a gene. Germline V gene sequence: CDR1 SSHAT, CDR2 FNYEAQ (reference sequence). The CDR3 is 12 amino acids. The CDR3 region has the DNA TGTGCCAGCAGCTCCACGGGGGGGGAGCAGTACTTC. This codes for CASSSTGGEQYF.

This clone was recorded only once. The chain recombines TRBV5-1 with TRBJ1-5; TRBD1 is a possible D gene (5 bases). Germline V lookup: CDR1 SGHRS, CDR2 YFSETQ. Trimming pared 0 bases from V and 3 bases from J, leaving 10 bases between. The CDR3 extends over 15 amino acids. The CDR3 loop reads CASSLGGANNQPQHF. The DNA of the CDR3 is TGCGCCAGCAGCTTGGGGGGCGCGAACAATCAGCCCCAGCATTTT. Looking up the rest from reference TRBV5-1 and TRBJ1-5 gives the full variable domain: KAGVTQTPRYLIKTRGQQVTLSCSPISGHRSVSWYQQTPGQGLQFLFEYFSETQRNKGNFPGRFSGRQFSNSRSEMNVSTLELGDSALYLCASSLGGANNQPQHFGDGTRLSIL.

This clone was observed once. The rearrangement links TRBV5-6 to TRBJ1-1; TRBD1 agrees at 11 bases. This CDR3 is 16 amino acids long. V dropped 0 bases and J dropped 5; count of bases not matched to a gene: 6. Germline assignment: CDR1 SGHDT and CDR2 YYEEEE. As DNA, the CDR3 is TGTGCCAGCAGCTTGGACGGGACAGGGGGGCGTACTGAAGCTTTCTTT. Amino acids: CASSLDGTGGRTEAFF.

The rearrangement uses TRBV5-1 and TRBJ2-7; weak D call: TRBD2 (6 bases). Trimming cost V 0 bases and J 2 bases, with 12 bases left between them. CDR3 length equals 15 residues. The germline CDR1 and CDR2 sequences are SGHRS and YFSETQ. Here the CDR3 DNA reads TGCGCCAGCAGCTTGGAGTTCGGAGGGACCTACGAGCAGTACTTC. It yields the protein CASSLEFGGTYEQYF.

The V call is TRBV19, the J call TRBJ2-3; TRBD2 agrees at 11 bases. The CDR3 loop spans 18 amino acids. From germline, CDR1 is LNHDA and CDR2 SQIVND (reference sequence). Trimming cost V 5 bases and J 2 bases; bases outside gene matches: 12. The CDR3 coding sequence is TGTGCCAGTAGTCCCAGGGTGGCTAGCGGGGGGAACACAGATACGCAGTATTTT. Its translation: CASSPRVASGGNTDTQYF.

The rearrangement uses TRBV5-1 and TRBJ1-4; possibly TRBD1 for D (6 bases). CDR3 length: 16 amino acids. Trimming shortened V by 4 bases and J by 0 bases, and 13 bases separated the two germline ends. Germline V gene lookup returns CDR1 SGHRS and CDR2 YFSETQ. CDR3 bases: TGCGCCAGCAGCCCCAGGGGCATGGCAACTAATGAAAAACTGTTTTTT. Protein: CASSPRGMATNEKLFF.

This clone has a single count. The V and J genes are TRBV24-1 and TRBJ2-1; 14 positions agree with TRBD2. The germline gives CDR1 KGHDR, CDR2 SFDVKD. CDR3 length: 18 residues. Trimming removed 4 bases from V and 8 bases from J; junction bases left unmatched: 12. In DNA form, the CDR3 reads TGTGCCACCAGTGACTGGACTAGCGGGAGGAGGTTTATTGATGAGCAGTTCTTC. As protein: CATSDWTSGRRFIDEQFF.

This clone showed up just a few times. This rearrangement joins TRBV30 to TRBJ1-3; no firm D call. Germline V gene data show CDR1 as GTSNPN and CDR2 as SVGIG (reference sequence). The V end lost 2 bases, the J end lost 0 bases, and 11 bases lay between the germline ends. This CDR3 is built from 15 residues. The CDR3 coding sequence is TGTGCCTGGAGTCCCCGACGGGACTCTGGAAACACCATATATTTT. It codes for CAWSPRRDSGNTIYF.

This clone has only a few counts. The chain uses TRBV5-1 and TRBJ2-5; TRBD1 might be the D (6 bases). This CDR3 has 15 residues. Trimming shortened V by 6 bases and J by 3 bases, and 18 bases separated the two germline ends. CDR1 is SGHRS, CDR2 YFSETQ, per germline. The CDR3 reads CASNQGLTTEETQYF. The DNA for the CDR3 is TGCGCCAGCAACCAGGGGTTGACCACAGAAGAGACCCAGTACTTC.

The CDR3 nucleotides read TGTGCCAGCGATGACGGGACAGGGGCAACTAATGAAAAACTGTTTTTT. Amino acids: CASDDGTGATNEKLFF. The chain recombines TRBV2 with TRBJ1-4; 10 nucleotides line up with TRBD1. V gave up 8 bases and J gave up 0 bases; unmatched junction bases: 6. This CDR3 is built from 16 residues. CDR1 SNHLY and CDR2 FYNNEI come from the germline V gene.

J is TRBJ1-2 and V is TRBV7-3, with D uncertain. Germline V gives CDR1 SGHTA, CDR2 FQGTGA. V dropped 2 bases and J dropped 3 bases, with 13 bases sitting between them. The CDR3 has 15 amino acids. DNA for the CDR3: TGTGCCAGCAGCTTATCGTGGCGGGTGGACTATGGCTACACCTTC. It translates to CASSLSWRVDYGYTF. Based on the CDR3 plus reference TRBV7-3 and TRBJ1-2, the full variable domain is GAGVSQTPSNKVTEKGKYVELRCDPISGHTALYWYRQSLGQGPEFLIYFQGTGAADDSGLPNDRFFAVRPEGSVSTLKIQRTERGDSAVYLCASSLSWRVDYGYTFGSGTRLTVV.

V gene TRBV9 combines with J gene TRBJ2-2; 11 bases map to TRBD2. V trimming: 3 bases; J trimming: 6 bases; junction bases outside the gene matches: 7. Germline values: CDR1 SGDLS, CDR2 YYNGEE. There are 16 residues in the CDR3. The CDR3 protein is CASSDLGTSGPGELFF. DNA for the CDR3: TGTGCCAGCAGCGACCTCGGGACTAGCGGCCCCGGGGAGCTGTTTTTT.

The V gene is TRBV5-1, the J gene TRBJ1-4, with TRBD1 matching 9 bases. The CDR3 covers 15 residues. CDR1 and CDR2 from the germline V gene are SGHRS and YFSETQ. J lost 7 bases, V lost 7 bases, and 11 bases had no gene match. The CDR3 sequence: CASLGTGKDGEKLFF. DNA of the CDR3: TGCGCCAGCCTAGGGACAGGGAAGGACGGTGAAAAACTGTTTTTT. The whole variable domain, remainder taken from reference TRBV5-1 and TRBJ1-4, is KAGVTQTPRYLIKTRGQQVTLSCSPISGHRSVSWYQQTPGQGLQFLFEYFSETQRNKGNFPGRFSGRQFSNSRSEMNVSTLELGDSALYLCASLGTGKDGEKLFFGSGTQLSVL.

A word on this clone: An end of the junction differs from the germline gene, which may be a read error. The chain has TRBV14 and TRBJ2-7; perhaps TRBD2 as D (6 bases). The germline V gene encodes CDR1 SGHDN and CDR2 FVKESK. This CDR3 has 16 residues. CDR3 in amino acids: CASSQESRVTRRVPPF. CDR3 nucleotides: TGTGCCAGCAGCCAAGAGTCTCGCGTGACCCGGAGGGTCCCACCTTTC.